These T cell receptor beta chains were read from a single sample in a study of human T cells and chemical hapten exposure. TCRdb analysed the RACE reads with MiXCR anew, one entry per CDR3 protein. The table has about 120,000 distinct CDR3 sequences, approximately 13% seen once; the top ten hold approximately 2.6%. The sample in question was whole blood, obtained in connection with sensitization to the hapten diphenylcyclopropenone (DPC). The source of these receptors is a woman aged 18-29 years with alopecia areata. Some clones in this sample may be carry-over from other donors' samples. Each CDR3 is given with its conserved first and last residue. The D gene is left open where the match is weak. Rows give clone size only sometimes, using once, few, many, or a class for an expanded clone.

CDR3aa | CDR3nt | abundance | j_gene | d_gene | v_gene
CASSFGNHGEQFF | TGTGCCAGCAGCTTTGGGAACCACGGTGAGCAGTTCTTC | few | TRBJ2-1 | - | TRBV11-2
CASSNGQGGNSPLHF | TGTGCCAGCAGTAATGGACAGGGGGGCAATTCACCCCTCCACTTT | many | TRBJ1-6 | TRBD1 | TRBV6-6
CASSKARGPF | TGTGCCAGCAGCAAAGCGCGAGGACCCTTC | few | TRBJ2-7 | - | TRBV21-1
CASSPLPARGANVLTF | TGTGCCAGCTCACCCCTGCCCGCGCGGGGGGCCAACGTCCTGACTTTC | few | TRBJ2-6 | - | TRBV18
CVSSERTGRKDTQYF | TGTGTCAGCAGTGAGCGGACAGGAAGGAAAGATACGCAGTATTTT | - | TRBJ2-3 | TRBD1 | TRBV2
CASSSGAGTSGAVAGELFF | TGTGCCAGCAGCTCGGGCGCCGGGACTAGCGGGGCGGTTGCCGGGGAGCTGTTTTTT | many | TRBJ2-2 | TRBD2 | TRBV7-6
CSARDRWRGSEAFF | TGCAGTGCTAGAGATAGGTGGAGGGGATCTGAAGCTTTCTTT | few | TRBJ1-1 | - | TRBV20-1
CASSLFMGFGSPLHF | TGTGCCAGCAGCTTGTTCATGGGGTTTGGTTCACCCCTCCACTTT | few | TRBJ1-6 | - | TRBV5-4
CASSSARGAANEKLFF | TGTGCCAGCAGCTCCGCCCGGGGCGCGGCTAATGAAAAACTGTTTTTT | few | TRBJ1-4 | - | TRBV11-2
CASSYEGLETQYF | TGTGCCAGCAGCTACGAGGGGTTGGAGACCCAGTACTTC | few | TRBJ2-5 | - | TRBV7-2
CASSSIAGGATYEQYF | TGTGCCAGCAGTTCAATAGCGGGGGGTGCAACCTACGAGCAGTACTTC | - | TRBJ2-7 | TRBD2 | TRBV6-6
CASKGHQGNQPQHF | TGTGCCAGCAAGGGACACCAAGGCAATCAGCCCCAGCATTTT | - | TRBJ1-5 | - | TRBV2
CASSESPYQPQHF | TGTGCCAGCAGCGAGTCCCCTTATCAGCCCCAGCATTTT | - | TRBJ1-5 | - | TRBV9
CASSLHTRAEQFF | TGTGCCAGCAGCTTACATACGAGGGCTGAGCAGTTCTTC | - | TRBJ2-1 | - | TRBV11-2
CASSPPGQGGYEQYF | TGTGCCAGCTCACCTCCGGGACAGGGGGGCTACGAGCAGTACTTT | few | TRBJ2-7 | TRBD1 | TRBV18
CASSLRTSQYF | TGTGCCAGCAGCTTACGGACATCTCAGTACTTC | once | TRBJ2-7 | - | TRBV11-2
CASSPRASRNTEAFF | TGTGCCAGCAGCCCAAGGGCAAGCAGGAACACTGAAGCTTTCTTT | - | TRBJ1-1 | - | TRBV3-1
CASSVAQGTEAFF | TGTGCCAGCAGCGTAGCTCAGGGCACTGAAGCTTTCTTT | few | TRBJ1-1 | - | TRBV9
CASSPDRGEGTEAFF | TGTGCCAGCTCGCCGGACAGGGGCGAGGGGACTGAAGCTTTCTTT | once | TRBJ1-1 | TRBD1 | TRBV12-3/TRBV12-4
CASSLARQGASDTQYF | TGTGCCAGCAGCTTAGCGCGTCAGGGGGCGTCAGATACGCAGTATTTT | many | TRBJ2-3 | TRBD1 | TRBV7-8
CASLGRGNTEAFF | TGTGCCAGCCTGGGCCGCGGGAACACTGAAGCTTTCTTT | - | TRBJ1-1 | - | TRBV28
CASSYGGGIRDAVQPQHF | TGTGCCAGCAGTTACGGCGGGGGAATCAGGGACGCTGTTCAGCCCCAGCATTTT | - | TRBJ1-5 | - | TRBV6-6
CASAQGYEQYF | TGTGCCAGCGCCCAGGGCTACGAGCAGTACTTC | few | TRBJ2-7 | - | TRBV6-2/TRBV6-3
CASSWSGGRNEQFF | TGTGCCAGCAGTTGGAGCGGGGGTCGCAATGAGCAGTTCTTC | many | TRBJ2-1 | TRBD2 | TRBV12-3/TRBV12-4
CASSQHGLNTEAFF | TGCGCCAGCAGCCAACACGGCCTGAACACTGAAGCTTTCTTT | - | TRBJ1-1 | - | TRBV4-1
CAWSTGEAGELFF | TGTGCCTGGAGTACAGGAGAGGCCGGGGAGCTGTTTTTT | - | TRBJ2-2 | - | TRBV30
CSGTAGTGANVLTF | TGCAGTGGTACAGCGGGGACTGGGGCCAACGTCCTGACTTTC | many | TRBJ2-6 | TRBD2 | TRBV20-1
CASSWADRGSGDTQYF | TGCGCCAGCAGCTGGGCGGACAGGGGCTCTGGAGATACGCAGTATTTT | - | TRBJ2-3 | TRBD1 | TRBV5-1
CATSRSDRGNEKLFF | TGTGCCACCAGCAGATCTGACAGGGGGAATGAAAAACTGTTTTTT | - | TRBJ1-4 | TRBD1 | TRBV15
CASNQDRVTGELFF | TGTGCCAGCAATCAGGACAGGGTCACCGGGGAGCTGTTTTTT | few | TRBJ2-2 | TRBD1 | TRBV2
CASSLGGWGPMNTEAFF | TGTGCCAGCAGTTTAGGGGGTTGGGGCCCCATGAACACTGAAGCTTTCTTT | few | TRBJ1-1 | - | TRBV6-6
CASSLVVGQTNQPQHF | TGTGCCAGCAGTTTAGTGGTGGGACAAACTAATCAGCCCCAGCATTTT | few | TRBJ1-5 | - | TRBV12-3/TRBV12-4
CASSLGRPQETQYF | TGTGCCAGCAGTTTGGGACGCCCCCAAGAGACCCAGTACTTC | many | TRBJ2-5 | - | TRBV12-3/TRBV12-4
CTSSLALRGATDTQYF | TGTACCAGCAGCTTAGCGCTGCGGGGCGCCACAGATACGCAGTATTTT | few | TRBJ2-3 | - | TRBV7-9